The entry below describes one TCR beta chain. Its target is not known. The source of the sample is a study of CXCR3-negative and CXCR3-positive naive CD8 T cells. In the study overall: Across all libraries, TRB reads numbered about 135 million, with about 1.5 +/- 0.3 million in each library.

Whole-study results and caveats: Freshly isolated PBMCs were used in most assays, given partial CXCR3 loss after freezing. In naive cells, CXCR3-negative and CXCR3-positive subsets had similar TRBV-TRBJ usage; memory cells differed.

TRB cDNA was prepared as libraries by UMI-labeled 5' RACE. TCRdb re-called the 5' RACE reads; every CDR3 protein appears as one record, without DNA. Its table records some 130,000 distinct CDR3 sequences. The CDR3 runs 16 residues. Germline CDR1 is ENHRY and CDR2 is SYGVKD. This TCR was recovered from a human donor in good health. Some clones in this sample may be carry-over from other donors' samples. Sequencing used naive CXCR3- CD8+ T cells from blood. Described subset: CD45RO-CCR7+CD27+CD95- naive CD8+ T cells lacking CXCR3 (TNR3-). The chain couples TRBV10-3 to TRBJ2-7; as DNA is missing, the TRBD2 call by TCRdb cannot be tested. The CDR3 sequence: CAISEYGLAEDYEQYF.